This T cell receptor (beta chain) was sequenced during a study of patients and donors after allogeneic stem cell transplantation (dated by TCRdb to 2019 to 2021). On this clonotype: It has no known antigen specificity. Per-base quality was not reported, and no clone a single base away is much larger than it.

The method was RT-PCR. For sequencing, a NextSeq 550 was employed. The public reads were quality trimmed at Q25 with fastp and then assembled into clones with MiXCR by TCRdb, keeping productive beta chains. Duplicate CDR3 protein sequences are folded into a single record with the most common DNA and genes. The sample includes tens of thousands of distinct CDR3 sequences, with roughly 30% observed a single time. Roughly 78% of the sample lies in the top ten. The clonotype was recovered from a human donor who was either an allogeneic HSCT recipient or a stem cell or donor lymphocyte infusion donor (not recorded which). It is not recorded whose cells these are; they may come from a transplant donor. The sequenced sample consisted of blood, either unsorted or a sorted T cell fraction (not recorded which).

The DNA sequence follows: TGTGCCAGCAGGGAAGGACAGAGAGACTCCTACGAGCAGTACTTC. Protein translation: CASREGQRDSYEQYF. The chain was built from TRBV5-7 and TRBJ2-7, and perhaps TRBD1 as D gene, on 6 matching bases. TRBV5-7 is known as an ORF, though its function is uncertain. CDR3 length: 15 amino acids, cysteine to phenylalanine. Here the CDR3 DNA is all that survives: 45 bases in frame from base 1. V drops 5 bases and J drops 0 bases, leaving 15 bases in between.